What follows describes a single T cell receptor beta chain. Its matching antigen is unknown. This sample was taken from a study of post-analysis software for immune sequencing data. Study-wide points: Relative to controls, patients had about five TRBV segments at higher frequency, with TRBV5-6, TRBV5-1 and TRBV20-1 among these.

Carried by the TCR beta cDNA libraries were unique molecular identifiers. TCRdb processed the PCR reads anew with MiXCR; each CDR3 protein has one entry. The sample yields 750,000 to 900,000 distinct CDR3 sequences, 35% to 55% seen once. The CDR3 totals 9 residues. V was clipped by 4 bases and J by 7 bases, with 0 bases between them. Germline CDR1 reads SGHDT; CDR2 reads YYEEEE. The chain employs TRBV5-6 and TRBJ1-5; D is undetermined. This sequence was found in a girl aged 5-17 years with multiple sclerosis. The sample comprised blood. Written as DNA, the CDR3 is TGTGCCAGCAGCCAGCCCCAGCATTTT. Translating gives CASSQPQHF. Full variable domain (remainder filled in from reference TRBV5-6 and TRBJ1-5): DAGVTQSPTHLIKTRGQQVTLRCSPKSGHDTVSWYQQALGQGPQFIFQYYEEEERQRGNFPDRFSGHQFPNYSSELNVNALLLGDSALYLCASSQPQHFGDGTRLSIL.